Listed here are 6 T cell receptor beta chains from one sample, sequenced in a study of T cell changes during pregnancy in multiple sclerosis. Assay: immunoSEQ multiplex PCR; the TCRdb copy retains only in-frame clones and omits some. The sample carries tens of thousands of clones, 90% to 95% recorded once. The sequences come from peripheral blood, collected after pregnancy. These receptors originate from a female donor with multiple sclerosis, enrolled in a pregnancy study.

This clone has a single count. The rearrangement links TRBV5-6 to TRBJ1-5; TRBD1 might be the D (5 bases). The V end lost 3 bases, the J end lost 2 bases, and 15 bases lay between the germline ends. From germline, CDR1 is SGHDT and CDR2 YYEEEE. The CDR3 spans 16 residues. CDR3 amino acids: CASSSGHDSRNQPQHF. In nucleotides, the CDR3 is TGTGCCAGCAGCTCGGGCCATGACAGTCGCAATCAGCCCCAGCATTTT. The complete variable domain, with remaining parts taken from reference TRBV5-6 and TRBJ1-5, reads DAGVTQSPTHLIKTRGQQVTLRCSPKSGHDTVSWYQQALGQGPQFIFQYYEEEERQRGNFPDRFSGHQFPNYSSELNVNALLLGDSALYLCASSSGHDSRNQPQHFGDGTRLSIL.

The chain employs TRBV5-4 and TRBJ1-2; TRBD1 aligns across 9 bases. The CDR3 is made up of 14 amino acids. V dropped 6 bases and J dropped 5; count of bases not matched to a gene: 8. The germline V gene has CDR1 SGHNT and CDR2 YYREEE (reference sequence). The CDR3 sequence is CASNPGQGPYGYTF. The CDR3 DNA sequence: TGTGCCAGCAACCCGGGACAGGGCCCATATGGCTACACCTTC.

The J gene is TRBJ1-2, the V gene TRBV28; maybe TRBD1 (6 bases). CDR1 is MDHEN, CDR2 SYDVKM, per germline. V lost 7 bases and J lost 2, with 8 bases in between. CDR3 length equals 12 residues. For the CDR3, the DNA is TGTGCCAGCAATACAGGGAACTATGGCTACACCTTC. Protein: CASNTGNYGYTF.

The rearrangement joins TRBV27 to TRBJ2-1, with TRBD2 identical over 11 bases. Losses at the gene ends were 6 bases for V and 4 bases for J; bases not matched to a gene: 2. This CDR3 has 14 residues. CDR1 and CDR2 (germline): MNHEY, SMNVEV (reference sequence). CDR3 region: CASRTSGKYNEQFF. The CDR3 coding sequence is TGTGCCAGCAGGACTAGCGGGAAGTACAATGAGCAGTTCTTC.

This chain links TRBV6-6 with TRBJ1-2; 8 bases are shared with TRBD1. Germline V gene data show CDR1 as MNHNY and CDR2 as SVGAGI (reference sequence). J gave up 7 bases and V 5 bases, and 3 bases lay outside the gene matches. This CDR3 spans 12 amino acids. Here the CDR3 DNA reads TGTGCCAGCAGTCCAGGGGGCCTTGGCTACACCTTC. Residues: CASSPGGLGYTF.

This chain joins TRBV6-4 and TRBJ1-2; 7 bases map to TRBD1. With V trimmed by 6 bases and J by 4 bases, 8 bases remained unmatched. This CDR3 has 14 amino acids. CDR1 MRHNA and CDR2 SNTAGT come from the germline V gene. The CDR3 loop is CASRDTGTVYGYTF. CDR3 bases: TGTGCCAGCAGAGACACCGGGACAGTCTATGGCTACACCTTC.